The rows below give T cell receptor beta chains drawn from one sample of a study of OX40 agonist ivuxolimab in advanced cancers. Sequenced by immunoSEQ multiplex PCR; TCRdb stores in-frame clones only, minus some. This sample carries approximately 90,000 clones, approximately 88% of them seen once, and the ten largest clones take less than 1.5%. The material sequenced was CD4+ or CD8+ T cells sorted from blood, taken in a trial of the OX40 agonist ivuxolimab. These TCRs come from an adult with an advanced solid tumor such as melanoma, head and neck, liver or kidney cancer. The CDR3 runs from the conserved cysteine through the conserved F or W. D genes are given only for firm matches. Rows give clone size only sometimes, using once, few, many, or a class for an expanded clone.

abundance,j_gene,len,d_gene,v_gene,CDR3nt,CDR3aa
-,TRBJ1-1,15,TRBD1,TRBV28,TGTGCCAGCAGTCTCCCAGGGGGATCTAACACTGAAGCTTTCTTT,CASSLPGGSNTEAFF
few,TRBJ1-5,13,-,TRBV2,TGTGCCAGCAGTGATACAGTAAATCAGCCCCAGCATTTT,CASSDTVNQPQHF
-,TRBJ2-2,15,-,TRBV7-2,TGTGCCAGCAGCTTAGTTTGGGGGGCGAGCGGGGAGCTGTTTTTT,CASSLVWGASGELFF
-,TRBJ2-3,14,-,TRBV7-3,TGTGCCAGCAGCCTTAGCGTCGGCACAGATACGCAGTATTTT,CASSLSVGTDTQYF
-,TRBJ2-5,16,-,TRBV10-3,TGTGCCATCAGTGAGTCTAGGGGGGGGCGCCAAGAGACCCAGTACTTC,CAISESRGGRQETQYF
-,TRBJ1-2,16,-,TRBV18,TGTGCCAGCTCACAAGAGGGACCCCCTTCTAACTATGGCTACACCTTC,CASSQEGPPSNYGYTF
-,TRBJ1-1,13,-,TRBV29-1,TGCAGCGTTGCCCGCGGCCGGAACACTGAAGCTTTCTTT,CSVARGRNTEAFF
-,TRBJ2-7,14,TRBD2,TRBV6-6,TGTGCCAGTTCGACTAGCGGGAGCTCCTACGAGCAGTACTTC,CASSTSGSSYEQYF
-,TRBJ1-3,15,-,TRBV29-1,TGCAGCGTTGAAGATCCCTTCCTCTCTGGAAACACCATATATTTT,CSVEDPFLSGNTIYF
-,TRBJ1-1,13,-,TRBV6-5,TGTGCCAGCAGTTACGATCTGAACACTGAAGCTTTCTTT,CASSYDLNTEAFF
-,TRBJ2-7,15,-,TRBV6-5,TGTGCCAGCAGTTACTCGAGGGGGAGCTCCTACGAGCAGTACTTC,CASSYSRGSSYEQYF
-,TRBJ2-5,13,-,TRBV7-2,TGTGCCAGCAGCTTTCCGTACCAAGAGACCCAGTACTTC,CASSFPYQETQYF
-,TRBJ2-5,14,-,TRBV19,TGTGCCAGTAGTATGGTGGCAGGGGAAGAGACCCAGTACTTC,CASSMVAGEETQYF
once,TRBJ2-2,13,-,TRBV9,TGTGCCAGCAGCCCCCGACCGACCGGGGAGCTGTTTTTT,CASSPRPTGELFF
-,TRBJ1-4,15,-,TRBV5-1,TGCGCCAGCAGCTTAACAGGGCTAGGAGGCGAAAAACTGTTTTTT,CASSLTGLGGEKLFF
once,TRBJ2-7,15,TRBD2,TRBV6-5,TGTGCCAGCAGTAATCTCAGAGCGGGATTCTACGAGCAGTACTTC,CASSNLRAGFYEQYF
once,TRBJ1-1,13,TRBD1,TRBV28,TGTGCCAGCACCCTGAGCACAGGGGGCGAAGCTTTCTTT,CASTLSTGGEAFF
-,TRBJ1-4,14,-,TRBV2,TGTGCCAGCAGTCCCCCGGCTACTAATGAAAAACTGTTTTTT,CASSPPATNEKLFF
once,TRBJ2-7,15,-,TRBV7-3,TGTGCCAGCAGCTTGGGGGCTTTGAACTCCTACGAGCAGTACTTC,CASSLGALNSYEQYF
-,TRBJ2-3,14,-,TRBV19,TGTGCCAGTAGACAAGAGTATTCCACAGATACGCAGTATTTT,CASRQEYSTDTQYF
-,TRBJ2-1,16,-,TRBV28,TGTGCCAGCAGTTCTCCTTCCGGGGGCAAATACAATGAGCAGTTCTTC,CASSSPSGGKYNEQFF
-,TRBJ2-5,13,-,TRBV9,TGTGCCAGCAGCGTACACAGCCAAGAGACCCAGTACTTC,CASSVHSQETQYF
-,TRBJ1-3,15,-,TRBV7-2,TGTGCCAGCAGCTTAGGGGTCATAGGTGGAAACACCATATATTTT,CASSLGVIGGNTIYF
once,TRBJ2-5,12,-,TRBV5-1,TGCGCCAGCAGCTTAGAGGACAGCCTCTGGTACTTC,CASSLEDSLWYF
-,TRBJ2-7,16,TRBD1,TRBV4-1,TGCGCCAGCAGCCTGCAACCGGGACAGGTTGTATACGAGCAGTACTTC,CASSLQPGQVVYEQYF
-,TRBJ2-3,13,-,TRBV7-3,TGTGCCAGCAGCCAGGCCGGGGCAGATACGCAGTATTTT,CASSQAGADTQYF